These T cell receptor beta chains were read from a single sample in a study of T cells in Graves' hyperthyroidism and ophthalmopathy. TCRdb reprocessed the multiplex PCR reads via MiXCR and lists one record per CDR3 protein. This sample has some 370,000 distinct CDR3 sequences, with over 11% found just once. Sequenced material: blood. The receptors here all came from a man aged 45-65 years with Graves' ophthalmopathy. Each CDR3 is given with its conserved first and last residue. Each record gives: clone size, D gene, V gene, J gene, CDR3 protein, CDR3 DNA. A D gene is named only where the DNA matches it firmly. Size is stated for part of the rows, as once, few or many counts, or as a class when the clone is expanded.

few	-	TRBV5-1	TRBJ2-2	CASSRPRVTGELFF	TGCGCCAGCAGCCGGCCTCGGGTCACCGGGGAGCTGTTTTTT
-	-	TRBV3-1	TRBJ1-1	CASSQQTNTEAFF	TGTGCCAGCAGCCAACAGACGAACACTGAAGCTTTCTTT
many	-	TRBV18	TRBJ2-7	CASSPTVQGQYF	TGTGCCAGCTCACCGACAGTACAGGGGCAGTACTTC
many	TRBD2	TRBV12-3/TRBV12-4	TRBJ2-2	CASSSLRRLAGITGELFF	TGTGCCAGCAGTTCCCTTCGGCGACTAGCGGGAATTACCGGGGAGCTGTTTTTT
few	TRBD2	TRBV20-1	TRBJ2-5	CSARRLASGRAGETQYF	TGCAGTGCTAGAAGGCTTGCTAGCGGGAGGGCCGGAGAGACCCAGTACTTC
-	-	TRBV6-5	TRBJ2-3	CASSSCPTSDTQYF	TGTGCCAGCAGTTCCTGTCCTACCTCGGATACGCAGTATTTT
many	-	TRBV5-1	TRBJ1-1	CASSLVPNTEAFF	TGCGCCAGCAGCTTGGTTCCAAACACTGAAGCTTTCTTT
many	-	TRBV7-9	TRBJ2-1	CASSLFRDSYYNEQFF	TGTGCCAGCAGCTTATTCAGAGACTCATACTACAATGAGCAGTTCTTC
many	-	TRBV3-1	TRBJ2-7	CASSRGMNYEQYF	TGTGCCAGCAGCCGGGGGATGAACTACGAGCAGTACTTC
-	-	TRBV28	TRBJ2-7	CASSFSSRVYEQYF	TGTGCCAGCAGTTTCTCCAGTAGAGTATACGAGCAGTACTTC
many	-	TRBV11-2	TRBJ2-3	CASSLDRRDTQYF	TGTGCCAGCAGCCTCGACAGAAGAGATACGCAGTATTTT
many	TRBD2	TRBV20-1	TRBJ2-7	CSAPASGRSDEQYF	TGCAGTGCCCCCGCTAGCGGGAGGTCGGACGAGCAGTACTTC
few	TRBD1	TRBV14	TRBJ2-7	CASSQRTGETLAKAWDGYEQYF	TGTGCCAGCAGCCAACGGACAGGGGAGACTCTAGCGAAGGCTTGGGACGGGTACGAGCAGTACTTC
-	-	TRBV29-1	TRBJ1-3	CSVVSGNTIYF	TGCAGCGTTGTTAGTGGAAACACCATATATTTT
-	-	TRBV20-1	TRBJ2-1	CSARRDNQFF	TGCAGTGCTAGAAGGGACAACCAGTTCTTC
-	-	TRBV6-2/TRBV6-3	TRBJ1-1	CASCGRTLSSGTEAFF	TGTGCCAGTTGCGGGCGGACACTCAGTTCGGGGACTGAAGCTTTCTTT
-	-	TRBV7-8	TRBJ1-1	CASSAGVRGRINTEAFF	TGTGCCAGCAGCGCGGGGGTACGGGGCAGAATAAACACTGAAGCTTTCTTT
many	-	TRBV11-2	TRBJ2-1	CASSWRDGSYNEQFF	TGTGCCAGCAGCTGGCGGGATGGGTCCTACAATGAGCAGTTCTTC
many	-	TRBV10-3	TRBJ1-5	CAISEQQGSGQPQHF	TGTGCCATCAGTGAGCAACAGGGTTCGGGCCAGCCCCAGCATTTT
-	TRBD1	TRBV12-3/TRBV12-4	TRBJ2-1	CASAAKTGTGFYNEQFF	TGTGCCAGCGCCGCAAAGACCGGGACAGGGTTTTACAATGAGCAGTTCTTC
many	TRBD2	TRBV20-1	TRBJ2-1	CSARDLGRNEQFF	TGCAGTGCTAGAGATCTCGGGAGGAATGAGCAGTTCTTC
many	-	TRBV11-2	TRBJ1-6	CASSYQGGNSPLHF	TGTGCCAGCAGCTACCAGGGCGGCAATTCACCCCTCCACTTT
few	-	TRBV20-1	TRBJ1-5	CSAYADSYNQPQHF	TGCAGTGCTTATGCGGACAGCTACAATCAGCCCCAGCATTTT
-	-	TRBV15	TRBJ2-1	CATKRSLGGTVQFF	TGTGCCACCAAGAGAAGTTTAGGGGGGACAGTCCAGTTCTTC
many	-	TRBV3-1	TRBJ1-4	CASAVGSNEKLFF	TGTGCCAGCGCAGTCGGATCTAATGAAAAACTGTTTTTT
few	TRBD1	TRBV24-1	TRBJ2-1	CATSDLSPPGQGAYNEQFF	TGTGCCACCAGTGATTTGTCCCCCCCGGGACAGGGGGCCTACAATGAGCAGTTCTTC
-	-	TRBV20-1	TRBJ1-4	CSANLRSGLGTNEKLFF	TGCAGTGCTAACCTGCGGTCGGGGTTAGGAACTAATGAAAAACTGTTTTTT
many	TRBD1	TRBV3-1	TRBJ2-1	CASSQVTGGLDEQFF	TGTGCCAGCAGCCAAGTCACAGGGGGCTTGGATGAGCAGTTCTTC
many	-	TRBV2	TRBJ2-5	CASRVQKQETQYF	TGTGCCAGCAGGGTCCAGAAACAAGAGACCCAGTACTTC
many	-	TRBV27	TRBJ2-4	CASSLTRRGDIQYF	TGTGCCAGCAGTCTAACCCGGAGGGGGGACATTCAGTACTTC
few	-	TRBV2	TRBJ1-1	CASAPVLNTEAFF	TGTGCCAGCGCCCCGGTGCTGAACACTGAAGCTTTCTTT
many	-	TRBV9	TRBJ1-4	CASSVAQGGGEKLFF	TGTGCCAGCAGCGTAGCACAGGGCGGCGGTGAAAAACTGTTTTTT
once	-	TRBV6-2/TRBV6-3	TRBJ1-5	CASSFNRDQPQHF	TGTGCCAGCAGTTTCAACAGGGATCAGCCCCAGCATTTT
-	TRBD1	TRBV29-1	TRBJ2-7	CSVGGTGSSYEQYF	TGCAGCGTTGGAGGGACAGGCAGCTCCTACGAGCAGTACTTC
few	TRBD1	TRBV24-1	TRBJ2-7	CATSDGQGREQYF	TGTGCCACCAGTGACGGACAGGGGCGCGAGCAGTACTTC
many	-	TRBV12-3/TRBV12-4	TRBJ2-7	CASSYAYEQYF	TGTGCCAGCAGTTACGCCTACGAGCAGTACTTC
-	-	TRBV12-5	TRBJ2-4	CASGPRTKTKNIQYF	TGTGCTAGTGGTCCTAGGACTAAAACTAAAAACATTCAGTACTTC
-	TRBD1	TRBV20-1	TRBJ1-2	CSAWDRGQSYGYTF	TGCAGTGCCTGGGACAGGGGCCAGAGCTATGGCTACACCTTC
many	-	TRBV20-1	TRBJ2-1	CSARDRDLKNEQFF	TGCAGTGCTAGAGATCGGGACTTAAAGAATGAGCAGTTCTTC
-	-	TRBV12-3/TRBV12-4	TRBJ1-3	CASSLGGTAGNTIYF	TGTGCCAGCAGTTTAGGGGGGACTGCTGGAAACACCATATATTTT
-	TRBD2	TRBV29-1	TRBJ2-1	CSVGTGGPNEQFF	TGCAGCGTTGGGACGGGAGGGCCCAATGAGCAGTTCTTC
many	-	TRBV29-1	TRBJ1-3	CSVDTPGSGNTIYF	TGCAGCGTTGACACCCCAGGCTCTGGAAACACCATATATTTT
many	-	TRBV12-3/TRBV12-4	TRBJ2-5	CASSLTAGNQETQYF	TGTGCCAGCAGTTTGACAGCGGGCAACCAAGAGACCCAGTACTTC
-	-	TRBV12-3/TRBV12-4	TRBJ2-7	CASSPGLTPGSYEQYF	TGTGCCAGCAGTCCCGGACTCACGCCCGGCTCCTACGAGCAGTACTTC
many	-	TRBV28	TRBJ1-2	CASSLQGYGYTF	TGTGCCAGCAGTTTACAGGGCTATGGCTACACCTTC
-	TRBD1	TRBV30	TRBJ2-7	CAWSVRTGFYEQYF	TGTGCCTGGAGTGTGCGGACAGGGTTCTACGAGCAGTACTTC
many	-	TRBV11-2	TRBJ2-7	CASSLRAGTGSYEQYF	TGTGCCAGCAGCTTACGGGCCGGGACGGGCTCCTACGAGCAGTACTTC
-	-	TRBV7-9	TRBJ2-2	CASSLDGVGTGELFF	TGTGCCAGCAGCTTAGACGGGGTGGGCACCGGGGAGCTGTTTTTT
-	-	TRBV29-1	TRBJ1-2	CSVDWSGNYGYTF	TGCAGCGTTGATTGGTCAGGGAACTATGGCTACACCTTC